This T cell receptor beta chain was profiled in a study of T cells in Graves' hyperthyroidism and ophthalmopathy. RNA transcripts yielded amplified TCR beta CDR3 regions. RT-PCR in the first round (using the HTBI primer set) targeted the TCR CDR3. One entry per CDR3 protein, called by TCRdb with MiXCR from the multiplex PCR reads. Of 600,000 to 650,000 distinct CDR3 sequences detected, less than 25% appear once; the ten largest clones hold roughly a third. This CDR3 contains 13 residues. Germline CDR1 and CDR2: LNHDA and SQIVND (reference sequence). Trimming removed 6 bases from V and 2 bases from J, with 11 bases in between. Study-level findings and limits: Researchers found most expanded thyroid clonotypes above 0.001 in blood as well. Before onset, by a median of approximately 5.9 months, the model predicted ophthalmopathy.

Note on this clonotype: What it binds is unknown.

Lactation, pregnancy, other autoimmune disease or uncontrolled infection led to exclusion of patients. Source material for PBMCs was 9 to 10 ml fresh peripheral blood. This sequence was found in a young man with Graves' ophthalmopathy. Material for sequencing was blood. The rearrangement joins TRBV19 to TRBJ2-7; the D is unclear. The DNA for the CDR3 is TGTGCCAGTAGCGAATACGGACCCTACGAGCAGTACTTC. Protein: CASSEYGPYEQYF.